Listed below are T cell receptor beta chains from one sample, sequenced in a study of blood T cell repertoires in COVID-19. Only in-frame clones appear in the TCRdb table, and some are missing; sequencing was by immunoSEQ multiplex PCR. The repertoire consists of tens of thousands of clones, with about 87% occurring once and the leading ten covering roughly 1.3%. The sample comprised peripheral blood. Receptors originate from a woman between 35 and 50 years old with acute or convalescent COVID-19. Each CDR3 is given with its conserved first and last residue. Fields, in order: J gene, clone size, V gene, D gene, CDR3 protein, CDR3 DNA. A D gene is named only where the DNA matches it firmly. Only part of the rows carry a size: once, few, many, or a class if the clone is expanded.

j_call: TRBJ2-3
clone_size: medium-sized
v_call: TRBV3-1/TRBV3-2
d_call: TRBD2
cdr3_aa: CASSQEPLDAGGGGDTQYF
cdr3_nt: TGTGCCAGCAGCCAAGAACCCCTGGATGCGGGAGGCGGGGGAGATACGCAGTATTTT

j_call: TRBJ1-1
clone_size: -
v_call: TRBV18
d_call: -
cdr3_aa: CASSLQATEAFF
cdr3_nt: TGTGCCAGCTCGTTACAGGCCACTGAAGCTTTCTTT

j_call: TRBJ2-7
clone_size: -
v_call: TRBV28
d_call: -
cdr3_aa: CASSWRGLTSYEQYF
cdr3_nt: TGTGCCAGCAGTTGGCGGGGGCTCACTTCCTACGAGCAGTACTTC

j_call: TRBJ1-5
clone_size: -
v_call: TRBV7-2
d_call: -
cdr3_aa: CASSRNPGYRGNQPQHF
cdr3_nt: TGTGCCAGCAGCAGAAATCCAGGGTATCGGGGCAATCAGCCCCAGCATTTT

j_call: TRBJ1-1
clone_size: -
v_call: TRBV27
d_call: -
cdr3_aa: CASSYHEANTEAFF
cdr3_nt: TGTGCCAGCAGTTACCACGAAGCTAACACTGAAGCTTTCTTT

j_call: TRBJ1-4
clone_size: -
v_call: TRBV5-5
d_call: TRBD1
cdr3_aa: CASSFSGTGYEKLFF
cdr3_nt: TGTGCCAGCAGCTTCTCCGGGACAGGGTATGAAAAACTGTTTTTT

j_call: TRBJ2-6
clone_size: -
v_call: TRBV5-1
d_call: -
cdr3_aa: CASSLPRSGANVLTF
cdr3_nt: TGCGCCAGCAGCCTCCCGAGGTCTGGGGCCAACGTCCTGACTTTC

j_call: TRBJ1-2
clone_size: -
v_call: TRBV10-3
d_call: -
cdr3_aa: CAIMSGGLYGYTF
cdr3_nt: TGTGCCATCATGTCTGGGGGACTCTATGGCTACACCTTC

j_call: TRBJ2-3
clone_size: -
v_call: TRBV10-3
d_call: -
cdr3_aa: CAITRDSDTDTQYF
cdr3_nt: TGTGCCATCACCCGGGACTCAGACACAGATACGCAGTATTTT

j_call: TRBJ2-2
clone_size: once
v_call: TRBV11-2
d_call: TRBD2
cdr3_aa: CASSPGLAGGRTGELFF
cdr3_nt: TGTGCCAGCAGCCCGGGACTAGCGGGGGGGAGGACCGGGGAGCTGTTTTTT

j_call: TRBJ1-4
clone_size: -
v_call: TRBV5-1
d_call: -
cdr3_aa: CASSRGDNEKLFF
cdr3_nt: TGCGCCAGCAGCCGGGGGGATAATGAAAAACTGTTTTTT

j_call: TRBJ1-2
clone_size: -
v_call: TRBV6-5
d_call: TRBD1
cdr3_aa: CASRETGQVYGYTF
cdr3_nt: TGTGCCAGCAGGGAGACAGGACAGGTCTATGGCTACACCTTC

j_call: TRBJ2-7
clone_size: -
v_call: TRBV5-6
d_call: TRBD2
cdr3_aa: CASSLRLAGPYEQYF
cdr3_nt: TGTGCCAGCAGCTTGCGGCTAGCGGGACCCTACGAGCAGTACTTC

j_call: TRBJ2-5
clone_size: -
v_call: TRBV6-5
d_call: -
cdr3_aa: CASSLFVGETQYF
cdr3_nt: TGTGCCAGCAGTTTGTTCGTCGGAGAGACCCAGTACTTC

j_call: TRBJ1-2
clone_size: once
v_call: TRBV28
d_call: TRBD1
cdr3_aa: CASSLSTGGNYGYTF
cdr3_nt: TGTGCCAGCAGTTTATCAACAGGGGGAAACTATGGCTACACCTTC

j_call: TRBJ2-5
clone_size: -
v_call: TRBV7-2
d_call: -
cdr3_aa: CASSSGQGGQETQYF
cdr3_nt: TGTGCCAGCAGCTCAGGACAGGGAGGGCAAGAGACCCAGTACTTC

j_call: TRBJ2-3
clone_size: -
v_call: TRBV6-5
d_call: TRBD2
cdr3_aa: CACGRALDTQYF
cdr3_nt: TGTGCCTGCGGGAGGGCCTTGGATACGCAGTATTTT

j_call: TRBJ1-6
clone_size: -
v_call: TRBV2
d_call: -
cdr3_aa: CASTGQLGDNSPLHF
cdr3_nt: TGTGCCAGCACCGGACAGTTGGGGGATAATTCACCCCTCCACTTT

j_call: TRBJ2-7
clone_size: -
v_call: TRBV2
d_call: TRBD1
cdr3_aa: CASSERTGGNYEQYF
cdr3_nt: TGTGCCAGCAGTGAACGGACAGGGGGTAACTACGAGCAGTACTTC

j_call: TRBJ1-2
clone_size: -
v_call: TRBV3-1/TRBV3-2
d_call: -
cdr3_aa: CASSQQGNYGYTF
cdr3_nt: TGTGCCAGCAGCCAGCAGGGTAACTATGGCTACACCTTC

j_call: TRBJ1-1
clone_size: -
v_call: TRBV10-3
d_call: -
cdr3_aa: CAISVEQGWEAFF
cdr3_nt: TGTGCCATCAGCGTCGAACAGGGATGGGAAGCTTTCTTT

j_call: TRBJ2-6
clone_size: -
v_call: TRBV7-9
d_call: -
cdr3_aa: CASSLLGGAGANVLTF
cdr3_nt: TGTGCCAGCAGCCTTTTAGGGGGGGCTGGGGCCAACGTCCTGACTTTC

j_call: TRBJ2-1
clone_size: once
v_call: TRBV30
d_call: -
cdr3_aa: CAWSVQGWAHEQFF
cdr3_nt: TGTGCCTGGAGTGTACAGGGTTGGGCACATGAGCAGTTCTTC

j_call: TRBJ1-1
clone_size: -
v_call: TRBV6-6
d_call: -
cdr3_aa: CASSYRGGTEAFF
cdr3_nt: TGTGCCAGCAGCTACCGGGGGGGCACTGAAGCTTTCTTT

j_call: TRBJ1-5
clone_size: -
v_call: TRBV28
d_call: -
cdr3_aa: CASSRQARQPQHF
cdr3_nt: TGTGCCAGCAGTCGACAGGCAAGGCAGCCCCAGCATTTT

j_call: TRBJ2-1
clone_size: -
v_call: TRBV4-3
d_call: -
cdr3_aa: CASSQISSDNEQFF
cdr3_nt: TGCGCCAGCAGCCAAATATCTAGCGACAATGAGCAGTTCTTC

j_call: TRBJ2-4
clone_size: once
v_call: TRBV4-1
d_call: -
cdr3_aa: CASSQDRGRGGNLAKNIQYF
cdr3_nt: TGCGCCAGCAGCCAAGATCGGGGCAGGGGTGGAAATTTAGCCAAAAACATTCAGTACTTC

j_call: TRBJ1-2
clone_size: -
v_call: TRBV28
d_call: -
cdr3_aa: CASRLTASRPSNYGYTF
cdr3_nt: TGTGCCAGCAGACTTACAGCCTCTCGACCGTCTAACTATGGCTACACCTTC

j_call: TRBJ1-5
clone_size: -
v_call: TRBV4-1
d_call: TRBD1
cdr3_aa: CASSQGIGQGSNQPQHF
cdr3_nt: TGCGCCAGCAGCCAAGGGATCGGACAGGGTAGCAATCAGCCCCAGCATTTT

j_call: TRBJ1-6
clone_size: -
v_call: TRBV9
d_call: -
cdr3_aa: CASSPGGASYNSPLHF
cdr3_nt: TGTGCCAGCAGCCCTGGAGGGGCTTCCTATAATTCACCCCTCCACTTT

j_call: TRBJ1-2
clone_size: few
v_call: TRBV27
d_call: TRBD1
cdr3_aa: CASSHHRDRGWSDYGYTF
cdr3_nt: TGTGCCAGCAGCCACCACCGGGACAGGGGGTGGTCCGACTATGGCTACACCTTC

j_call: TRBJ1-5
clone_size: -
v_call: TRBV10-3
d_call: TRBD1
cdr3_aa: CAISEGQGGQPQHF
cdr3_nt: TGTGCCATCAGTGAGGGACAGGGAGGACAGCCCCAGCATTTT

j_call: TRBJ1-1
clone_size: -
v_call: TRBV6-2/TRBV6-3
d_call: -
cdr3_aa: CASSYGWGQGTEAFF
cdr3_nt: TGTGCCAGCAGTTACGGGTGGGGGCAGGGCACTGAAGCTTTCTTT

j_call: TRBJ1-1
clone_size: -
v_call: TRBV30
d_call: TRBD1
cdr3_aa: CAWSTGGDTEAFF
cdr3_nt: TGTGCCTGGAGTACAGGGGGCGACACTGAAGCTTTCTTT

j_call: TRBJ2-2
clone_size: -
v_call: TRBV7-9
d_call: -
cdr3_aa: CASSPAISENTGELFF
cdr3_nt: TGTGCCAGCAGCCCGGCGATTAGCGAGAACACCGGGGAGCTGTTTTTT

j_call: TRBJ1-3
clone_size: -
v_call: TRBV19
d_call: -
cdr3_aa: CAISNGLFSGNTIYF
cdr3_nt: TGTGCCATCTCGAATGGGCTCTTCTCTGGAAACACCATATATTTT

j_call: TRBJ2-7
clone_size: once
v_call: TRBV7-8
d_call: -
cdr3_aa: CASSLSVPDYEQYF
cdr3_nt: TGTGCCAGCAGCTTAAGCGTACCGGACTACGAGCAGTACTTC

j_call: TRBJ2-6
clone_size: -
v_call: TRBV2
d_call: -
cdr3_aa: CASSEQGLGVLTF
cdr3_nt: TGTGCCAGCAGTGAACAGGGCCTTGGGGTCCTGACTTTC

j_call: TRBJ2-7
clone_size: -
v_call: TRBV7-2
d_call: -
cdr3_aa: CASSLPVTSYEQYF
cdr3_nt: TGTGCCAGCAGCTTGCCGGTAACCTCCTACGAGCAGTACTTC

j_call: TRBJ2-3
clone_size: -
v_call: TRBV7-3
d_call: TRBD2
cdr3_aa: CASSHRVAVGLAGGFGDTQYF
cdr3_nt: TGTGCCAGCAGCCACCGTGTAGCGGTAGGCCTAGCGGGGGGCTTTGGAGATACGCAGTATTTT

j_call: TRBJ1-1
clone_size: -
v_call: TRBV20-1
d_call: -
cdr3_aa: CSASRGGSTEAFF
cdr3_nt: TGCAGTGCGAGTAGGGGTGGAAGCACTGAAGCTTTCTTT

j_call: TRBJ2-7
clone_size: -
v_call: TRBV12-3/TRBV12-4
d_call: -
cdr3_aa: CASSILGGDEQYF
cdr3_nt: TGTGCCAGCAGTATTTTAGGCGGGGACGAGCAGTACTTC

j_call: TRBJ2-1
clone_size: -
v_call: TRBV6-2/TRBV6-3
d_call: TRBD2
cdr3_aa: CASSYRPRGGIDEQFF
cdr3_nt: TGTGCCAGCAGTTACAGGCCGCGGGGGGGCATAGATGAGCAGTTCTTC

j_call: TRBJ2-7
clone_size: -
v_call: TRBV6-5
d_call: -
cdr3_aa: CASTPGGGRSNEQYF
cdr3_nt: TGTGCCAGCACACCTGGGGGGGGGCGTAGCAACGAGCAGTACTTC

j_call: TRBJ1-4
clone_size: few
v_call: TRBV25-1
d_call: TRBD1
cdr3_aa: CASSGTGKGVREKLFF
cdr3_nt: TGTGCCAGCAGCGGGACAGGGAAGGGGGTACGGGAAAAACTGTTTTTT

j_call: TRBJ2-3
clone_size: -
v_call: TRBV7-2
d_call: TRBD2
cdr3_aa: CASSFSGGPDTQYF
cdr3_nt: TGTGCCAGCAGCTTTAGCGGGGGCCCGGATACGCAGTATTTT

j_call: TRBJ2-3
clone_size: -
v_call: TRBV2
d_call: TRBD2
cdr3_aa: CASSEAIRLAGGPSTDTQYF
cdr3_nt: TGTGCCAGCAGTGAAGCGATTAGACTAGCGGGGGGGCCAAGCACAGATACGCAGTATTTT

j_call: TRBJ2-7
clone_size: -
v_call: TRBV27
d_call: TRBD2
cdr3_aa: CASASGTSGYYEQYF
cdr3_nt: TGTGCCAGCGCCTCCGGGACTAGCGGATACTACGAGCAGTACTTC